Below, one T cell receptor (beta chain) is given with its context. Original data processing: Using reference gene primer amplification, nucleated cell counts were estimated. Sequencing was performed with immunoSEQ multiplex PCR; in TCRdb, only in-frame clones are kept and a portion is missing. V, J and clone size reflect that table, while D and trimming were determined from the DNA. Of around 180,000 clones listed, roughly 89% are singletons. Residents of 24 US areas, aged about 18 to 95 years, made up the participants. Participant-reported clinical history was the basis for cohort assignment. This entry comes from a study of blood T cell repertoires in COVID-19. This clonotype was sampled from a woman between 40 and 50 years old with acute COVID-19. The sample comprised PBMCs or T cells enriched from blood (not recorded which).

The CDR3 sequence: CASSSGLAGGGVTDTQYF. In DNA form, the CDR3 reads TGTGCCAGCAGCTCCGGACTAGCGGGAGGGGGGGTCACAGATACGCAGTATTTT. The chain links TRBV7-3 to TRBJ2-3; 15 positions agree with TRBD2. J gave up 2 bases and V 4 bases, and 7 bases lay outside the gene matches. This CDR3 has 18 amino acids. In germline, CDR1 is SGHTA, CDR2 FQGTGA.